These 30 T cell receptor beta chains were sequenced from one sample in a study of T cell responses to AZD1222 COVID-19 vaccine. The repertoire was sequenced with immunoSEQ multiplex PCR; TCRdb's copy has only in-frame clones and lacks some. The profile shows around 70,000 clones, over 60% of them singletons. The source material was peripheral blood, sampled on day 0 of AZD1222 vaccination. The receptors were gathered from an adult in good health.

The chain has TRBV5-4 and TRBJ2-1; 10 bases are shared with TRBD2. Per germline, CDR1 SGHNT and CDR2 YYREEE (reference sequence). After removal of 1 base from V and 4 bases from J, the junction contained 2 bases not matched to a gene. The CDR3 has 15 amino acids. CDR3 region: CASSLFSGGYNEQFF. The CDR3 DNA reads TGTGCCAGCAGCTTGTTTAGCGGGGGGTACAATGAGCAGTTCTTC.

The V and J genes are TRBV7-9 and TRBJ2-5, with D perhaps matching TRBD1 (5 bases). Germline CDR1 SEHNR, CDR2 FQNEAQ (reference sequence). This CDR3 spans 15 amino acids. The ends were cut back, 5 bases at V and 5 bases at J, with 18 bases in the middle. Here the CDR3 DNA reads TGTGCCAGCAGCCCTCGACAGACCCCTGGGGAGACCCAGTACTTC. Residues: CASSPRQTPGETQYF.

The chain combines TRBV5-1 with TRBJ2-7; no clear D gene. CDR3 length: 13 residues. The V gene lost 0 bases and the J gene lost 2 bases, with 6 bases spanning the gap. The V gene's germline CDR1 is SGHRS and CDR2 YFSETQ. CDR3 amino acids: CASSLAATYEQYF. Written as DNA, the CDR3 is TGCGCCAGCAGCTTGGCCGCGACCTACGAGCAGTACTTC.

The V call is TRBV19, the J call TRBJ1-5; D is unresolved. Germline V gene lookup returns CDR1 LNHDA and CDR2 SQIVND (reference sequence). Trimming took 3 bases from V and 0 from J, leaving 9 bases between them. This CDR3 contains 15 residues. The CDR3 spells CASSIPGNSNQPQHF. The CDR3 DNA is TGTGCCAGTAGTATCCCGGGTAATAGCAATCAGCCCCAGCATTTT.

This rearrangement joins TRBV5-3 to TRBJ2-2, with no clear D. TRBV5-3 belongs to the ORF category, with a function that is uncertain. With 2 bases removed from V and 0 bases from J, the gap between germline ends came to 14 bases. This CDR3 region has 17 residues. DNA of the CDR3: TGTGCCAGAAGCTTAAGTTTCCAGGATTCGAACACCGGGGAGCTGTTTTTT. Protein sequence: CARSLSFQDSNTGELFF.

The chain couples TRBV28 to TRBJ1-4; 11 bases align to TRBD1. Losses at the gene ends were 7 bases for V and 3 bases for J; bases not matched to a gene: 10. The CDR3 is 17 amino acids. Germline assignment: CDR1 MDHEN and CDR2 SYDVKM. CDR3 DNA sequence: TGTGCCAGCACCACCCGGGACAGGGGGTTTGCTAATGAAAAACTGTTTTTT. Protein product: CASTTRDRGFANEKLFF.

The chain links TRBV5-6 to TRBJ2-5; unclear D gene. CDR3 size: 12 residues. The V gene's germline CDR1 is SGHDT and CDR2 YYEEEE. Between the trimmed V and J ends, which lost 1 base and 1 base, there was a span of 2 bases. The CDR3 region has the DNA TGTGCCAGCAGCTTGTTCCAAGAGACCCAGTACTTC. This encodes CASSLFQETQYF. Using reference TRBV5-6 and TRBJ2-5 for the parts outside the CDR3, the full variable domain is DAGVTQSPTHLIKTRGQQVTLRCSPKSGHDTVSWYQQALGQGPQFIFQYYEEEERQRGNFPDRFSGHQFPNYSSELNVNALLLGDSALYLCASSLFQETQYFGPGTRLLVL.

This rearrangement joins TRBV4-3 to TRBJ2-1; TRBD2 agrees at 7 bases. This CDR3 has 19 residues. J was trimmed by 6 bases and V by 0 bases; bases with no gene match: 17. Germline loops: CDR1 LGHNA, CDR2 YSLEER. The CDR3 DNA reads as TGCGCCAGCAGCCAAGAGCGGAGGGGTACGAGGGCGGGGGTCAATGAGCAGTTCTTC. This gives the protein CASSQERRGTRAGVNEQFF.

V usage is TRBV2 and J usage is TRBJ1-6; a possible D gene is TRBD1 (6 bases). V gave up 4 bases and J gave up 9 bases, with 16 bases separating them. This CDR3 is 15 amino acids long. CDR1 is SNHLY and CDR2 is FYNNEI in the germline V gene. Here the CDR3 DNA reads TGTGCCAGCAGTGGATGGGACATTAGTACTTCACCCCTCCACTTT. Translated, it gives CASSGWDISTSPLHF.

The V and J genes are TRBV2 and TRBJ2-1, with TRBD1 identical over 9 bases. CDR3 length: 13 residues. V lost 8 bases to trimming and J lost 8 bases; unmatched junction nucleotides: 7. Germline V gene data show CDR1 as SNHLY and CDR2 as FYNNEI. CDR3 residues: CASARQGDDEQFF. The CDR3 nucleotides are TGTGCCAGCGCGCGACAGGGGGACGATGAGCAGTTCTTC.

The chain is built from TRBV5-4 and TRBJ1-2, with D perhaps TRBD1 (6 bases). This CDR3 is built from 16 residues. V was shortened by 4 bases and J by 1 base, with 17 bases between the two germline ends. The germline CDR1 and CDR2 sequences are SGHNT and YYREEE (reference sequence). CDR3 loop: CASSRGGGANNYGYTF. CDR3 nucleotides: TGTGCCAGCAGCAGGGGGGGAGGGGCCAATAACTATGGCTACACCTTC.

This clone was detected once. This chain connects TRBV2 to TRBJ2-1, with TRBD1 matching over 7 bases. V was pared by 8 bases and J by 4 bases, with 8 bases of the junction left unmatched. Germline CDR1 SNHLY, CDR2 FYNNEI. The CDR3 has 14 residues. The CDR3 nucleotides read TGTGCCAGCTTTCGAGGGGGCCCGTACAATGAGCAGTTCTTC. Translated, it gives CASFRGGPYNEQFF.

This chain connects TRBV7-8 to TRBJ2-3, with 11 positions matching TRBD2. This CDR3 spans 16 amino acids. The germline gives CDR1 SGHVS, CDR2 FQNEAQ. Trimming took 1 base from V and 2 from J; bases not matched to a gene: 2. The CDR3 spells CASSLGLAGNTDTQYF. CDR3 DNA: TGTGCCAGCAGCTTAGGACTAGCGGGGAACACAGATACGCAGTATTTT.

This rearrangement joins TRBV18 to TRBJ1-1, with TRBD1 as a possible D gene (5 bases). The germline gives CDR1 KGHSH, CDR2 LQKENI. V was clipped by 1 base and J by 0 bases, with 15 bases between them. The CDR3 is made up of 17 amino acids. The CDR3 here is CASSPLGAEIMNTEAFF. CDR3 nucleotides: TGTGCCAGCTCACCACTCGGGGCCGAAATCATGAACACTGAAGCTTTCTTT.

The chain has TRBV5-1 and TRBJ1-4; tentative D call: TRBD1 (5 bases). This CDR3 contains 14 residues. Trimming removed 4 bases at V and 5 bases at J, with 12 bases between. Germline-derived CDR1 and CDR2 are SGHRS and YFSETQ. In DNA form, the CDR3 reads TGCGCCAGCAGCCAAGAGGGGTCAAATGAAAAACTGTTTTTT. This codes for CASSQEGSNEKLFF.

The gene calls are TRBV18 and TRBJ1-3, with no clear D. Germline V gives CDR1 KGHSH, CDR2 LQKENI. The ends were cut back, 2 bases at V and 0 bases at J, with 14 bases in the middle. The CDR3 totals 17 residues. CDR3 amino acids: CASSPSPSKSSGNTIYF. The CDR3 DNA is TGTGCCAGCTCACCATCGCCCAGTAAGTCCTCTGGAAACACCATATATTTT.

The V call is TRBV6-5, the J call TRBJ1-5, with D unclear. Germline lookup yields CDR1 MNHEY and CDR2 SVGAGI. The CDR3 has 11 amino acids. Deletions cut 9 bases from V and 5 bases from J, with 8 bases between. CDR3 DNA: TGTGCCAGTTGGGAGGATCAGCCCCAGCATTTT. Translating gives CASWEDQPQHF.

The V call is TRBV5-1, the J call TRBJ1-2; possible D gene TRBD1, 5 bases. The V end was cut by 1 base, the J end by 6 bases, with 16 bases between. This CDR3 is built from 15 residues. Germline values: CDR1 SGHRS, CDR2 YFSETQ. Here the CDR3 reads CASSLYQGREDGYTF. For the CDR3, the DNA is TGCGCCAGCAGCTTGTATCAGGGAAGAGAGGATGGCTACACCTTC.

DNA for the CDR3: TGTGCCAGCACCCTAGCGGGGCCTCAAGAGACCCAGTACTTC. Residues: CASTLAGPQETQYF. This sequence joins TRBV6-5 and TRBJ2-5; 9 nucleotides align to TRBD2. The CDR3 sequence is 14 residues long. Trimming at V came to 7 bases and at J to 2 bases, leaving 5 bases not matched to a gene. Germline V lookup: CDR1 MNHEY, CDR2 SVGAGI.

The V and J genes are TRBV6-5 and TRBJ1-2; possibly TRBD1 for D (5 bases). The V end was cut by 5 bases, the J end by 2 bases, with 15 bases between. Germline V CDR1 and CDR2: MNHEY, SVGAGI. The CDR3 covers 15 residues. This chain's CDR3 is CASSPTRGANYGYTF. The CDR3 bases are TGTGCCAGCAGTCCCACAAGGGGCGCGAACTATGGCTACACCTTC.

The rearrangement uses TRBV18 and TRBJ1-6, with 7 bases fitting TRBD1. The trim removed 6 bases at V and 7 bases at J, leaving 9 bases unmatched. The CDR3 extends over 15 amino acids. From germline, CDR1 is KGHSH and CDR2 LQKENI. CDR3 residues: CASSPGPGGNSPLHF. In DNA, the CDR3 is TGTGCCAGCTCCCCAGGGCCAGGGGGGAATTCACCCCTCCACTTT.

The chain links TRBV25-1 to TRBJ2-7, with D possibly TRBD2 on 6 matching bases. V was trimmed by 7 bases and J by 1 base, leaving 14 bases between them. The CDR3 runs 14 residues. The germline CDR1 and CDR2 sequences are MGHDK and SYGVNS. CDR3 sequence reads: CASTRPGTSYEQYF. For the CDR3, the DNA is TGTGCCAGCACCAGACCGGGGACTTCCTACGAGCAGTACTTC.

The genes are TRBV4-1 and TRBJ1-1; the D gene is possibly TRBD1 (5 bases). The germline CDR1 and CDR2 sequences are MGHRA and YSYEKL. V dropped 6 bases and J dropped 4 bases, with 15 bases sitting between them. The CDR3 loop spans 14 amino acids. The CDR3 bases are TGCGCCAGCAGTCCCCAGGGAAGTAGCACTGAAGCTTTCTTT. Protein sequence: CASSPQGSSTEAFF.

The V gene is TRBV14, the J gene TRBJ1-6; D uncertain. Germline V gives CDR1 SGHDN, CDR2 FVKESK. The CDR3 runs to 14 residues. V gave up 1 base and J gave up 9 bases, with 10 bases separating them. This CDR3 reads CASSQGWSSSPLHF. The CDR3 DNA reads as TGTGCCAGCAGCCAAGGCTGGTCGAGTTCACCCCTCCACTTT.

The V and J genes are TRBV5-6 and TRBJ2-1; D uncertain. V lost 0 bases and J 7 bases, leaving 17 bases between the germline ends. The CDR3 is 16 residues long. CDR1 and CDR2 (germline): SGHDT, YYEEEE. In DNA, the CDR3 is TGTGCCAGCAGCTTGGAGGTTTTTAACCCTGGGAATGAGCAGTTCTTC. Translating gives CASSLEVFNPGNEQFF. Together with reference TRBV5-6 and TRBJ2-1, the CDR3 gives the full variable domain: DAGVTQSPTHLIKTRGQQVTLRCSPKSGHDTVSWYQQALGQGPQFIFQYYEEEERQRGNFPDRFSGHQFPNYSSELNVNALLLGDSALYLCASSLEVFNPGNEQFFGPGTRLTVL.

The chain links TRBV5-5 to TRBJ1-1; no reliable D call. Germline V gene data show CDR1 as SGHKS and CDR2 as YYEKEE (reference sequence). Between the trimmed V and J ends, which lost 4 bases and 6 bases, there was a span of 19 bases. The CDR3 is 15 residues long. The CDR3 bases are TGTGCCAGCAGCGAGTCCAGAATACAAAACGCTGAAGCTTTCTTT. As protein: CASSESRIQNAEAFF.

This rearrangement joins TRBV7-2 to TRBJ1-5; no clear D gene. Trimming took off 7 bases at V and 4 bases at J, with 8 bases between the two ends. This CDR3 region has 12 residues. Per germline, CDR1 SGHTA and CDR2 FQGNSA. In DNA, the CDR3 is TGTGCCAGCAACCTAGAAAATCAGCCCCAGCATTTT. The encoded protein is CASNLENQPQHF.

V is TRBV30 and J is TRBJ1-6; 11 bases fit TRBD1. CDR3 size: 20 residues. Germline V gene sequence: CDR1 GTSNPN, CDR2 SVGIG (reference sequence). The V gene end was trimmed by 4 bases and the J gene end by 0 bases; junction bases not matched to a gene: 14. CDR3 nucleotides: TGTGCCTGGACCCCCAACAACCGGGACAGGGGGACCTCCTATAATTCACCCCTCCACTTT. This codes for CAWTPNNRDRGTSYNSPLHF.

The genes are TRBV10-3 and TRBJ1-1; 7 bases agree with TRBD1. The CDR3 consists of 17 residues. The germline V gene encodes CDR1 ENHRY and CDR2 SYGVKD. V trimming: 4 bases; J trimming: 0 bases; junction bases outside the gene matches: 11. CDR3 coding DNA: TGTGCCATCAGTGGGAGGCCAGCAGGGGGGATGAACACTGAAGCTTTCTTT. This sequence encodes CAISGRPAGGMNTEAFF.

The chain combines TRBV3-1 (or the pseudogene TRBV3-2) with TRBJ2-7, with TRBD1 matching 8 bases. Germline V CDR1 and CDR2: LGHDT, YNNKEL (reference sequence). The J segment lost 6 bases and the V segment lost 4 bases, leaving 17 bases of the junction unmatched. The CDR3 runs 17 residues. The CDR3 DNA sequence: TGTGCCAGCAGCCCCTCCGGGACAGGCCTTTCAATCGGCGAGCAGTACTTC. Protein: CASSPSGTGLSIGEQYF.